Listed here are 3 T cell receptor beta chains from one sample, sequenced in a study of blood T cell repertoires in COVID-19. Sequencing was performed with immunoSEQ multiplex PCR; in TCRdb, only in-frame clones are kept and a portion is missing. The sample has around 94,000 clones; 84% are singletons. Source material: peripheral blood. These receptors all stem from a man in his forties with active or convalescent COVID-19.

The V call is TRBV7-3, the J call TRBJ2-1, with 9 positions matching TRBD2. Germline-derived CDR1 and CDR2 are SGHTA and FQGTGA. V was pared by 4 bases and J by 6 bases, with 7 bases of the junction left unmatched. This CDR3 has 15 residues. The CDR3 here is CASSSVGRGGNEQFF. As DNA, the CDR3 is TGTGCCAGCAGCTCCGTTGGGCGGGGGGGCAATGAGCAGTTCTTC.

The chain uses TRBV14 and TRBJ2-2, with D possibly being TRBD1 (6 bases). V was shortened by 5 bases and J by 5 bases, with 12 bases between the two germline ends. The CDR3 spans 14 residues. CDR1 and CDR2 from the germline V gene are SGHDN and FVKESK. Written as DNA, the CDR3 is TGTGCCAGCAGCTCGCTGGGGGCGACCGGGGAGCTGTTTTTT. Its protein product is CASSSLGATGELFF. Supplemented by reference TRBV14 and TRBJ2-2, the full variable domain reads EAGVTQFPSHSVIEKGQTVTLRCDPISGHDNLYWYRRVMGKEIKFLLHFVKESKQDESGMPNNRFLAERTGGTYSTLKVQPAELEDSGVYFCASSSLGATGELFFGEGSRLTVL.

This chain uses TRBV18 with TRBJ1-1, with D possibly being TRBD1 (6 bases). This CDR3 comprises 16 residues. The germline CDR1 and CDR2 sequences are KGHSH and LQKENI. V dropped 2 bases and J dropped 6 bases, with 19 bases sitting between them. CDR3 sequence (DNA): TGTGCCAGCTCACCATCGACGGGACAAAGGGCCTCTGAAGCTTTCTTT. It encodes CASSPSTGQRASEAFF. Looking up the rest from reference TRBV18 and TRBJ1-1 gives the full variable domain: NAGVMQNPRHLVRRRGQEARLRCSPMKGHSHVYWYRQLPEEGLKFMVYLQKENIIDESGMPKERFSAEFPKEGPSILRIQQVVRGDSAAYFCASSPSTGQRASEAFFGQGTRLTVV.